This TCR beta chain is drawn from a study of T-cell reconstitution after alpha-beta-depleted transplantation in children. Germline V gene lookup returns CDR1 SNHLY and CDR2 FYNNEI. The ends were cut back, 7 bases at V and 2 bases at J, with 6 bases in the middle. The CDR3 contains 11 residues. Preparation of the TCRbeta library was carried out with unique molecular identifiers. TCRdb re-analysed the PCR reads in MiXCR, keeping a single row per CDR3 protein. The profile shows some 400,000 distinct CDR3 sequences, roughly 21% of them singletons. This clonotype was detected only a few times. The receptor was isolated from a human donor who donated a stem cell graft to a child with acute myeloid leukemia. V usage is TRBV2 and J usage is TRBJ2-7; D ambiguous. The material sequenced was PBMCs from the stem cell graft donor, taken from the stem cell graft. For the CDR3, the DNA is TGTGCCAGCAAGGGCCCCTACGAGCAGTACTTC. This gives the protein CASKGPYEQYF.